This T cell receptor (beta chain) was sequenced for a study of T cell responses to AZD1222 COVID-19 vaccine. Study-wide points: A reported finding is that nearly half of spike-specific TCRs target unmutated variant regions. No repertoire was sampled before or during the peak T cell response, only after it. Elevations in Spike-specific TCR breadth and depth followed administration of two AZD1222 doses. Regions 160-218 and 743-854 held dominance among vaccine-associated CD4 TCRs, which spanned spike.

The data were produced by immunoSEQ multiplex PCR, yet TCRdb's version contains in-frame clones alone and is incomplete. Among 70,000 to 90,000 clones listed, 70% to 85% were seen once. The CDR3 loop spans 14 amino acids. Trimming at V came to 7 bases and at J to 2 bases, leaving 9 bases not matched to a gene. The germline V gene encodes CDR1 SQVTM and CDR2 ANQGSEA. To note about this clone: Its antigen is not identified.

The source of this sequence is an adult in good health. This sample comprised peripheral blood, obtained on day 0 of AZD1222 vaccination. The chain employs TRBV29-1 and TRBJ2-3, with TRBD2 matching over 7 bases. Here the CDR3 reads CSASSSGPTDTQYF. The DNA of the CDR3 is TGCAGCGCCTCGAGTAGCGGGCCCACAGATACGCAGTATTTT.